A selection of T cell receptor beta chains follows, all from one sample in a study of control samples from healthy donors and cancer patients. Data came from immunoSEQ multiplex PCR; TCRdb stores just in-frame clones and leaves some out. The repertoire includes over 75,000 clones, roughly 82% of them detected once, and roughly 2% sits in the top ten. The sequenced sample consisted of blood. The origin of the receptors is a man aged 60-69 years in good health. CDR3s include the opening cysteine and the closing phenylalanine or tryptophan. D genes are given only for firm matches. Only part of the rows carry a size: once, few, many, or a class if the clone is expanded.

CDR3 protein: CASSLGRDYNSPLHF
CDR3 DNA: TGTGCCAGCAGCTTAGGCAGGGACTATAATTCACCCCTCCACTTT
clone size: -
J gene: TRBJ1-6
D gene: -
V gene: TRBV7-9

CDR3 protein: CASSPEPNRGLSKNIQYF
CDR3 DNA: TGCGCCAGCAGCCCAGAGCCAAACAGGGGGCTGTCCAAAAACATTCAGTACTTC
clone size: -
J gene: TRBJ2-4
D gene: TRBD1
V gene: TRBV4-1

CDR3 protein: CASSLDRTSSGNTIYF
CDR3 DNA: TGCGCCAGCAGCTTGGACAGAACGAGCTCTGGAAACACCATATATTTT
clone size: -
J gene: TRBJ1-3
D gene: -
V gene: TRBV5-1

CDR3 protein: CASSPDRGSYEQYF
CDR3 DNA: TGTGCCAGCAGCCCGGACAGGGGGTCCTACGAGCAGTACTTC
clone size: -
J gene: TRBJ2-7
D gene: TRBD1
V gene: TRBV6-5

CDR3 protein: CASSIWGAAGNQPQHF
CDR3 DNA: TGTGCCAGTAGTATTTGGGGGGCGGCTGGCAATCAGCCCCAGCATTTT
clone size: -
J gene: TRBJ1-5
D gene: -
V gene: TRBV19

CDR3 protein: CASSPGQEFEAFF
CDR3 DNA: TGCGCCAGCAGCCCGGGACAGGAATTTGAAGCTTTCTTT
clone size: -
J gene: TRBJ1-1
D gene: TRBD1
V gene: TRBV5-4

CDR3 protein: CASSLAGVNQPQHF
CDR3 DNA: TGTGCCAGCAGCTTGGCAGGGGTCAATCAGCCCCAGCATTTT
clone size: medium-sized
J gene: TRBJ1-5
D gene: -
V gene: TRBV5-6

CDR3 protein: CASSSAAQETQYF
CDR3 DNA: TGTGCCAGCAGTAGTGCGGCCCAAGAGACCCAGTACTTC
clone size: -
J gene: TRBJ2-5
D gene: -
V gene: TRBV3-1/TRBV3-2

CDR3 protein: CASGGVTSTDTQYF
CDR3 DNA: TGCGCCAGCGGAGGCGTCACTAGCACAGATACGCAGTATTTT
clone size: -
J gene: TRBJ2-3
D gene: -
V gene: TRBV5-1

CDR3 protein: CAWSVTVNTEAFF
CDR3 DNA: TGTGCCTGGAGTGTAACGGTGAACACTGAAGCTTTCTTT
clone size: few
J gene: TRBJ1-1
D gene: -
V gene: TRBV30

CDR3 protein: CASSPGLTPEAFF
CDR3 DNA: TGTGCCAGCAGTCCGGGCCTCACCCCTGAAGCTTTCTTT
clone size: -
J gene: TRBJ1-1
D gene: -
V gene: TRBV6-5

CDR3 protein: CASSLTPNYEQYF
CDR3 DNA: TGTGCCAGCAGCCTAACACCCAACTACGAGCAGTACTTC
clone size: -
J gene: TRBJ2-7
D gene: -
V gene: TRBV7-3

CDR3 protein: CASSPGTGPYGYTF
CDR3 DNA: TGTGCCAGTAGTCCAGGGACAGGGCCCTATGGCTACACCTTC
clone size: -
J gene: TRBJ1-2
D gene: TRBD1
V gene: TRBV19

CDR3 protein: CATVTGANTEAFF
CDR3 DNA: TGTGCCACCGTGACAGGGGCGAACACTGAAGCTTTCTTT
clone size: -
J gene: TRBJ1-1
D gene: TRBD1
V gene: TRBV10-3

CDR3 protein: CASSSRGTASYEQYF
CDR3 DNA: TGTGCCAGCAGTTCCAGGGGAACCGCCTCCTACGAGCAGTACTTC
clone size: -
J gene: TRBJ2-7
D gene: -
V gene: TRBV27

CDR3 protein: CASSLYPGLNTEAFF
CDR3 DNA: TGCGCCAGCAGCTTGTACCCCGGGCTGAACACTGAAGCTTTCTTT
clone size: -
J gene: TRBJ1-1
D gene: -
V gene: TRBV5-1

CDR3 protein: CASTRPDFSGELFF
CDR3 DNA: TGTGCCAGTACCCGTCCGGACTTTTCCGGGGAGCTGTTTTTT
clone size: -
J gene: TRBJ2-2
D gene: -
V gene: TRBV19

CDR3 protein: CASSPTGTGVMSEQYF
CDR3 DNA: TGTGCCAGCAGCCCGACCGGGACAGGGGTCATGAGCGAGCAGTACTTC
clone size: -
J gene: TRBJ2-7
D gene: TRBD1
V gene: TRBV11-3

CDR3 protein: CASSLKGPGNTIYF
CDR3 DNA: TGTGCCAGCAGCTTAAAGGGCCCCGGAAACACCATATATTTT
clone size: once
J gene: TRBJ1-3
D gene: -
V gene: TRBV7-9

CDR3 protein: CASSLFSFTEDYGYTF
CDR3 DNA: TGTGCCAGCAGTTTATTTTCCTTTACCGAAGACTATGGCTACACCTTC
clone size: -
J gene: TRBJ1-2
D gene: -
V gene: TRBV28

CDR3 protein: CASSRVAGGRTDTQYF
CDR3 DNA: TGTGCCAGCAGTCGAGTAGCGGGGGGGCGTACAGATACGCAGTATTTT
clone size: once
J gene: TRBJ2-3
D gene: TRBD2
V gene: TRBV5-5

CDR3 protein: CASSLDWTRHQETQYF
CDR3 DNA: TGCGCCAGCAGCCTAGACTGGACTAGACACCAAGAGACCCAGTACTTC
clone size: -
J gene: TRBJ2-5
D gene: TRBD2
V gene: TRBV5-1

CDR3 protein: CASSLVDRNTEAFF
CDR3 DNA: TGTGCCAGCAGCTTGGTGGACAGGAACACTGAAGCTTTCTTT
clone size: -
J gene: TRBJ1-1
D gene: -
V gene: TRBV5-6

CDR3 protein: CASSWGRLAGGEGEQFF
CDR3 DNA: TGTGCCAGCAGCTGGGGGCGACTAGCGGGAGGGGAGGGTGAGCAGTTCTTC
clone size: -
J gene: TRBJ2-1
D gene: TRBD2
V gene: TRBV7-2

CDR3 protein: CASSDWGNTGELFF
CDR3 DNA: TGTGCCAGCAGTGACTGGGGAAACACCGGGGAGCTGTTTTTT
clone size: -
J gene: TRBJ2-2
D gene: -
V gene: TRBV6-4